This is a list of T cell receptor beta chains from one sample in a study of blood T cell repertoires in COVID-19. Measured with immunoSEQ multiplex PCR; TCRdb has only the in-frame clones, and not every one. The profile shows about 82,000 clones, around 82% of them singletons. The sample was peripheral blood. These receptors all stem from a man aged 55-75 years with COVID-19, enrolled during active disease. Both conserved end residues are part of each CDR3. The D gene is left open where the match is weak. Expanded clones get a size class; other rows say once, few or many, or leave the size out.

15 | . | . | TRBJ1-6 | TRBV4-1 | CASSSGGGYNSPLHF | TGCGCCAGCAGCTCCGGCGGGGGGTATAATTCACCCCTCCACTTT
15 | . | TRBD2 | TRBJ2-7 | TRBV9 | CASSVAGTSDYEQYF | TGTGCCAGCAGCGTAGCCGGGACTAGTGACTACGAGCAGTACTTC
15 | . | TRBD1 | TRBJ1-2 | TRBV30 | CAWSGGPGGGYGYTF | TGTGCCTGGAGTGGAGGTCCAGGGGGCGGCTATGGCTACACCTTC
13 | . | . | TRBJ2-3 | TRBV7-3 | CASSLTGTDTQYF | TGTGCCAGCAGCTTGACAGGCACAGATACGCAGTATTTT
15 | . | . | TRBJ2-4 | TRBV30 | CAWTPLGGVENIQYF | TGTGCCTGGACCCCCCTAGGGGGGGTGGAAAACATTCAGTACTTC
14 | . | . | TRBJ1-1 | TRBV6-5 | CASRGRGTNTEAFF | TGTGCCAGCAGGGGCCGGGGGACGAACACTGAAGCTTTCTTT
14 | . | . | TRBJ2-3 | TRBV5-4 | CASRGTFSTDTQYF | TGTGCCAGCCGCGGGACTTTTAGCACAGATACGCAGTATTTT
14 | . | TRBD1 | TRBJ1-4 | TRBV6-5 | CASISTGTGGKLFF | TGTGCCAGCATCTCGACCGGGACAGGGGGAAAACTGTTTTTT
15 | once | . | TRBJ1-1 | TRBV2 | CASSSRRQVGTEAFF | TGTGCCAGCAGCTCCCGCCGCCAGGTTGGGACTGAAGCTTTCTTT
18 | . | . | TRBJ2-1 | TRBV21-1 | CASSKGLAGRYSYNEQFF | TGTGCCAGCAGCAAAGGACTAGCGGGAAGGTACTCCTACAATGAGCAGTTCTTC
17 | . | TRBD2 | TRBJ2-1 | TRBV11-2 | CASSVRLAGAPHNEQFF | TGTGCCAGCAGCGTGAGACTAGCGGGAGCTCCACACAATGAGCAGTTCTTC
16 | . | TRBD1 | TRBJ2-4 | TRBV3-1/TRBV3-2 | CASSLNLDRSKNIQYF | TGTGCCAGCAGCCTTAACTTGGACAGGAGCAAAAACATTCAGTACTTC
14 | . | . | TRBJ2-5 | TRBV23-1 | CASSHPPAEETQYF | TGCGCCAGCAGTCACCCACCCGCGGAAGAGACCCAGTACTTC
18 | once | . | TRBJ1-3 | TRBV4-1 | CASSQGFSRGAYGNTIYF | TGCGCCAGCAGCCAAGGGTTCTCTCGGGGGGCTTATGGAAACACCATATATTTT
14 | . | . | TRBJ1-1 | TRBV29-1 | CSALRTTGNTEAFF | TGCAGCGCGTTAAGGACAACGGGGAACACTGAAGCTTTCTTT
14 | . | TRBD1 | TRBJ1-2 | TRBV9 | CASSGTGTAEGYTF | TGTGCCAGCAGCGGTACCGGGACAGCGGAAGGCTACACCTTC
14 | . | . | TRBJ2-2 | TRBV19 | CASSNVARTGELFF | TGTGCCAGTAGTAACGTGGCCCGCACCGGGGAGCTGTTTTTT
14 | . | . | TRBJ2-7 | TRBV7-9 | CASSPVGGNYEQYF | TGTGCCAGCAGCCCCGTGGGGGGAAACTACGAGCAGTACTTC
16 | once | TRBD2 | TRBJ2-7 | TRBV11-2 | CASSPRTSASPYEQYF | TGTGCCAGCAGTCCGAGGACTAGTGCCTCACCTTACGAGCAGTACTTC
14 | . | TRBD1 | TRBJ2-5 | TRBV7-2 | CAGGRTVGQETQYF | TGTGCAGGGGGCCGGACAGTAGGGCAGGAGACCCAGTACTTC
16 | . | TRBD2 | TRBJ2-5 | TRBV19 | CASSIQGRGAEETQYF | TGTGCCAGTAGTATACAAGGGCGGGGGGCCGAGGAGACCCAGTACTTC
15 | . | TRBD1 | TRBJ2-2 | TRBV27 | CASAPWTGGTGELFF | TGTGCCAGTGCCCCCTGGACAGGTGGGACCGGGGAGCTGTTTTTT
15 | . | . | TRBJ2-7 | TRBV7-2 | CASSSAGPSSYEQYF | TGTGCCAGCAGCTCTGCGGGTCCCTCCTCCTACGAGCAGTACTTC
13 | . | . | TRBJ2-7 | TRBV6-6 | CASGSGGGYEQYF | TGTGCCAGCGGGTCAGGGGGAGGCTACGAGCAGTACTTC
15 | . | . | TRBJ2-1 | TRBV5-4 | CASSRGGQGDNEQFF | TGTGCCAGCAGCCGAGGGGGTCAGGGTGATAATGAGCAGTTCTTC
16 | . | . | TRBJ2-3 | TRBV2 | CASSEAQPGSTDTQYF | TGTGCCAGCAGTGAAGCGCAGCCAGGGAGCACAGATACGCAGTATTTT
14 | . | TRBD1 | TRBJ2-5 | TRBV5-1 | CASSWDRDGETQYF | TGCGCCAGCAGCTGGGACAGGGACGGGGAGACCCAGTACTTC
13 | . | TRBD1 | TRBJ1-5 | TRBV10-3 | CAISGDRDQPQHF | TGTGCCATCAGTGGTGACAGGGATCAGCCCCAGCATTTT
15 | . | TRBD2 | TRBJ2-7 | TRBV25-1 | CASSGLGLGRDEQYF | TGTGCCAGCAGTGGTTTGGGACTAGGGCGCGACGAGCAGTACTTC
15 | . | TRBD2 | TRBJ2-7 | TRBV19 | CASSRVAGREYEQYF | TGTGCCAGTAGTAGGGTAGCGGGACGAGAATACGAGCAGTACTTC
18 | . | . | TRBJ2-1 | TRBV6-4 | CASSLGGPGQVQYNEQFF | TGTGCCAGCTCACTGGGGGGCCCCGGACAGGTACAATACAATGAGCAGTTCTTC
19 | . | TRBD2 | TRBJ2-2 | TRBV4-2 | CASSQGGLAGEARTGELFF | TGTGCCAGCAGCCAAGGGGGACTAGCGGGGGAAGCCCGAACCGGGGAGCTGTTTTTT
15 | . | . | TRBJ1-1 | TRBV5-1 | CASSLDWTANTEAFF | TGCGCCAGCAGCCTGGACTGGACAGCGAACACTGAAGCTTTCTTT
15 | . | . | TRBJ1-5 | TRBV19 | CASSPQGMSNQPQHF | TGTGCCAGTAGCCCTCAGGGGATGAGCAATCAGCCCCAGCATTTT
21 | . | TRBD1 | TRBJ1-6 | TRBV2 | CASSEWSSRGLLSSYNSPLHF | TGTGCCAGCAGTGAATGGTCGTCCAGGGGGCTACTGAGCTCCTATAATTCACCCCTCCACTTT
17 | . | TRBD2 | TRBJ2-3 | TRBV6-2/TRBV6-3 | CASSYPRLAGAGDTQYF | TGTGCCAGCAGTTACCCCAGACTAGCGGGGGCCGGGGATACGCAGTATTTT
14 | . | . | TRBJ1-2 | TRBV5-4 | CASSLWGHPYGYTF | TGTGCCAGCAGCTTGTGGGGACACCCCTATGGCTACACCTTC
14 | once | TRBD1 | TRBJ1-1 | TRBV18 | CASSPTGMGTEAFF | TGTGCCAGCTCTCCGACAGGGATGGGCACTGAAGCTTTCTTT